This TCR beta chain emerged from a study of cytomegalovirus exposure and HLA in healthy donors. General study findings and limits: Beyond CMV serostatus, there was no information to go on about immune exposure. V segments that were indistinguishable, TRBV6-2 and TRBV6-3 among them, were omitted from analysis.

As concerns this clone: Its antigen is not known.

PCR employed 60 Vbeta and 13 Jbeta primers. This table comes from immunoSEQ multiplex PCR, and its TCRdb copy is limited to in-frame clones, with some not included. This table lists under 250,000 clones. The CDR3 totals 17 residues. V was shortened by 0 bases and J by 0 bases, with 12 bases between the two germline ends. The germline gives CDR1 LGHNA, CDR2 YNFKEQ. The rearrangement joins TRBV4-2 to TRBJ1-3; TRBD1 is a possible D gene (6 bases). The sequence was obtained from a girl aged 2-10 years in good health and CMV-seropositive. The sequenced sample was PBMCs. CDR3 protein: CASSQDVTGSSGNTIYF. CDR3 bases: TGTGCCAGCAGCCAAGATGTTACAGGGTCCTCTGGAAACACCATATATTTT.